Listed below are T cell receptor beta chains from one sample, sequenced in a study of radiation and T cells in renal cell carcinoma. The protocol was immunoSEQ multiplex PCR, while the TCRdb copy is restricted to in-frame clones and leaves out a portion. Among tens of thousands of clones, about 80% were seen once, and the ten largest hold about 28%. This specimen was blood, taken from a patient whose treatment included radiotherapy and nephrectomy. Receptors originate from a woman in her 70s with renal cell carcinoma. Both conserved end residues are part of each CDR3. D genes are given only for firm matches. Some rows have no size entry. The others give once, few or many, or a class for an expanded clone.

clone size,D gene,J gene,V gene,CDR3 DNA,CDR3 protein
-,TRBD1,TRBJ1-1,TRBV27,TGTGCCAGCGCCTGGGGGACAGGGATGAACACTGAAGCTTTCTTT,CASAWGTGMNTEAFF
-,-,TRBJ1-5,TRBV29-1,TGCAGCGTTGGGGATTTGCCTAATCAGCCCCAGCATTTT,CSVGDLPNQPQHF
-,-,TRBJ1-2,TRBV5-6,TGTGCCAGCAGCTTGCCGGGGCAGACCTATGGCTACACCTTC,CASSLPGQTYGYTF
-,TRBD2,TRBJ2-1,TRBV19,TGTGCCAGTAGTATAGAGGCGGCGAGCGGGATTACCTTGGGTGAGCAGTTCTTC,CASSIEAASGITLGEQFF
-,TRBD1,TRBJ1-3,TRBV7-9,TGTGCCTCACAGGACAGGGGTTCTGGAAACACCATATATTTT,CASQDRGSGNTIYF
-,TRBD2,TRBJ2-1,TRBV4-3,TGCGCCAGCAGTTCCAGCGGGAGGGCGAATGAGCAGTTCTTC,CASSSSGRANEQFF
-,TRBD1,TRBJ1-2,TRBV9,TGTGCCAGCAGCGATCTACAGGGGACCAAAGGTGGCTACACCTTC,CASSDLQGTKGGYTF
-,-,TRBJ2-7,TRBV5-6,TGTGCCAGCAGCTTAGAGCGCTACGAGCAGTACTTC,CASSLERYEQYF
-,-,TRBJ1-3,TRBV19,TGTGCCAGTAGTATGGACGCGGGCTCTGGAAACACCATATATTTT,CASSMDAGSGNTIYF
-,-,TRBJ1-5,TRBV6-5,TGTGCCAGCAGTTACCAGACGGGCGGTTGGCCCCAGCATTTT,CASSYQTGGWPQHF
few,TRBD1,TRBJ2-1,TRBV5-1,TGCGCCAGCGGACCGGGACAGGGCTACAATGAGCAGTTCTTC,CASGPGQGYNEQFF
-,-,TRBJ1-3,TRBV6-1,TGTGCCAGCAGTGAACAGAGGGGATCAGGAAACACCATATATTTT,CASSEQRGSGNTIYF
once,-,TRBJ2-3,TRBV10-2,TGCGCCAGCAGTGTGCTGTTCACAGATACGCAGTATTTT,CASSVLFTDTQYF
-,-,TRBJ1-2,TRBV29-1,TGCAGCGTTGACCAGAATGGCTACACCTTC,CSVDQNGYTF
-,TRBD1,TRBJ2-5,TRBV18,TGTGCCAGCTCACCCACAGGGGCAGAGGAGACCCAGTACTTC,CASSPTGAEETQYF
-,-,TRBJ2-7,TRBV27,TGTGCCAGCAGTTTATCAGGGAACTCCTACGAGCAGTACTTC,CASSLSGNSYEQYF
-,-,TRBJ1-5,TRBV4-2,TGTGCCAGCAGCCAAGTAAGAAATCAGCCCCAGCATTTT,CASSQVRNQPQHF
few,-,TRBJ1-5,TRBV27,TGTGCCAGCAGTTTACTGGGCCAGCCCCAGCATTTT,CASSLLGQPQHF
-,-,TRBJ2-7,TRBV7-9,TGTGCCAGCAGGCTCGGCGGGACGGGCGAAGGGGGCGAGCAGTACTTC,CASRLGGTGEGGEQYF
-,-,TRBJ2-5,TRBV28,TGTGCCAGCAGTTTACCAGCGGGGACCCAGTACTTC,CASSLPAGTQYF
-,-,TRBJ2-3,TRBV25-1,TGTGCCAGCAGTGATGGGCAGAGATACACAGATACGCAGTATTTT,CASSDGQRYTDTQYF
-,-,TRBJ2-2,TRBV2,TGTGCCAGCAGTGAGGGATCAGCCGGGGAGCTGTTTTTT,CASSEGSAGELFF
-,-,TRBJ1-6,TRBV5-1,TGCGCCAGCAGCTTGAGGGGCAGGGGATCCTATAATTCACCCCTCCACTTT,CASSLRGRGSYNSPLHF
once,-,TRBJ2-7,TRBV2,TGTGCCAGCAGGTCCCTGAGCTCCTACGAGCAGTACTTC,CASRSLSSYEQYF
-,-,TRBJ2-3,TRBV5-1,TGCGCCAGTTACCTACGGGAGATGGATACGCAGTATTTT,CASYLREMDTQYF
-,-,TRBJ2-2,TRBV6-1,TGTGCCAGCAGGGGGTCCACCGGGGAGCTGTTTTTT,CASRGSTGELFF
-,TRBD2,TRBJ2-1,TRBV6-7,TGTGCCAGCAGTTACTCGCCGGGACTAGCGGCAATCTACAACTACAATGAGCAGTTCTTC,CASSYSPGLAAIYNYNEQFF
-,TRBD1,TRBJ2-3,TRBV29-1,TGCAGCGCAACCCGACAGGGGACCACTAGCACAGATACGCAGTATTTT,CSATRQGTTSTDTQYF
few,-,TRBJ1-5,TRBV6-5,TGTGCCAGCAGTCTTCAGGGGAGCAATCAGCCCCAGCATTTT,CASSLQGSNQPQHF
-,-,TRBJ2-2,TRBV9,TGTGCCAGCAGCCCGAGTGGGACGGGGACCGGGGAGCTGTTTTTT,CASSPSGTGTGELFF
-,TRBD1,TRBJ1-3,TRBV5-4,TGTGCCAGCAGCTTGGGAGGGGGCACGCGAAACACCATATATTTT,CASSLGGGTRNTIYF
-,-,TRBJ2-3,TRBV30,TGTGCCTGGAGTCCCGGTGGGGCAGATACGCAGTATTTT,CAWSPGGADTQYF
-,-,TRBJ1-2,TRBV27,TGTGCCAGCAGTCTGCGGGGGAGGAAGGAAGGTGGCTACACCTTC,CASSLRGRKEGGYTF
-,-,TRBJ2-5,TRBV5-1,TGCGCCAGCAGGGAGGAAGAGACCCAGTACTTC,CASREEETQYF
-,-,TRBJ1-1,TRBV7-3,TGTGCCAGCAGCTTAAGCAGGAACACTGAAGCTTTCTTT,CASSLSRNTEAFF
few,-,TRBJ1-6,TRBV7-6,TGTGCCAGCAGCTTAGATAGGGGCTCACCCCTCCACTTT,CASSLDRGSPLHF
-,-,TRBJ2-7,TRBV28,TGTGCCAGCAGTTTAGTTAGCTTGGCAGGGAGCTCCTACGAGCAGTACTTC,CASSLVSLAGSSYEQYF
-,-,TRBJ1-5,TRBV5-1,TGCGCCAGCAGCTTGGAGAAAGACCAGCCCCAGCATTTT,CASSLEKDQPQHF
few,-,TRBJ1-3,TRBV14,TGTGCCAGCAGCCCCCTTGGGCCCGCGGGTGGAAACACCATATATTTT,CASSPLGPAGGNTIYF
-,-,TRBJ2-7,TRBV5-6,TGTGCCAGCAGCTCATTCGGGGGCTTTTACGAGCAGTACTTC,CASSSFGGFYEQYF
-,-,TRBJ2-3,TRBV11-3,TGTGCCAGCAGCTTACGAAGCGGGTTAGGCACAGATACGCAGTATTTT,CASSLRSGLGTDTQYF
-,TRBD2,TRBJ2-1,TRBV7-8,TGTGCCAGCACTGGGGGGGGGACGACCTACAATGAGCAGTTCTTC,CASTGGGTTYNEQFF
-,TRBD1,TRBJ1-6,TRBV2,TGTGCCAGCAGCCGACAGGGTTCACCCCTCCACTTT,CASSRQGSPLHF
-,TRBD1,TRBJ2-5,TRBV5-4,TGTGCCAGCAGCTTCCAGGGGGCGAACCAAGAGACCCAGTACTTC,CASSFQGANQETQYF
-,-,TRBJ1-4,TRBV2,TGTGCCAGCAGTGAAGCACCCGGAGAAAAACTGTTTTTT,CASSEAPGEKLFF
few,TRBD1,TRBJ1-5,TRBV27,TGTGCCAGCAGTTTTAGTTTCCCCGGGACAGGAAACAATCAGCCCCAGCATTTT,CASSFSFPGTGNNQPQHF